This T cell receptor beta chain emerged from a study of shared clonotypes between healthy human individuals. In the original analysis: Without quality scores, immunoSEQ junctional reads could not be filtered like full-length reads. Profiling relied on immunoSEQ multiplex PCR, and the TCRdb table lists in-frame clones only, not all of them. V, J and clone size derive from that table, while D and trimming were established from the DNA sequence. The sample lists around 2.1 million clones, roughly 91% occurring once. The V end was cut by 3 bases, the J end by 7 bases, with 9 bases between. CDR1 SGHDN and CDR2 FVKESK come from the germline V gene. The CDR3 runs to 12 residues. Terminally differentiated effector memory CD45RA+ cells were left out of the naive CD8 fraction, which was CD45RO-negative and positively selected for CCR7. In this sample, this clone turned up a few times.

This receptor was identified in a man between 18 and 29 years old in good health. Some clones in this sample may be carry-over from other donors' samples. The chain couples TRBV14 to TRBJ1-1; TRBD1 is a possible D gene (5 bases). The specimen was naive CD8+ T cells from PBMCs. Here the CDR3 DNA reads TGTGCCAGCAGCCAGGGGGTACTTGAAGCTTTCTTT. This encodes CASSQGVLEAFF. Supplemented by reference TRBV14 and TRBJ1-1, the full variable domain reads EAGVTQFPSHSVIEKGQTVTLRCDPISGHDNLYWYRRVMGKEIKFLLHFVKESKQDESGMPNNRFLAERTGGTYSTLKVQPAELEDSGVYFCASSQGVLEAFFGQGTRLTVV.